The 21 T cell receptor beta chains in this list originate from one sample, sequenced in a study of MAIT cells during Salmonella Paratyphi A infection. Study-wide results and limits: MAIT cell TRBV usage was oligoclonal, favouring TRBV20 and TRBV6, and apparently unchanged by infection.

TCRdb ran MiXCR on the 5' RACE reads and lists one entry per CDR3 protein. This sample yields about 760 distinct CDR3 sequences, of which roughly 31% are seen a single time; roughly 24% belongs to the top ten. Noted time point: before S. Paratyphi A challenge (baseline). The MAIT cell gate was Valpha7.2+ CD161+ T cells, sorted by flow cytometry. No antigen is known for these receptors. Sequenced material: MAIT cells from blood, taken at the first sampling point of the challenge study. Receptor source: a person aged 18 to 70 who was deliberately infected with Salmonella Paratyphi A in a paratyphoid fever challenge study.

This clonotype was found many times. V gene TRBV6-4 combines with J gene TRBJ2-3; D gene unclear. Looked up from germline, CDR1 is MRHNA and CDR2 is SNTAGT. Trimming stripped 0 bases from V and 1 base from J, with 5 bases between. CDR3 length: 14 amino acids. CDR3 residues: CASSDSPGTDTQYF. CDR3 nucleotides: TGTGCCAGCAGTGACTCGCCGGGCACAGATACGCAGTATTTT.

In this sample, this clonotype turned up many times. V is TRBV4-2 and J is TRBJ2-3; 16 nucleotides line up with TRBD2. This CDR3 is 17 amino acids long. V trimming: 4 bases; J trimming: 6 bases; junction bases outside the gene matches: 7. Germline lookup yields CDR1 LGHNA and CDR2 YNFKEQ. Here the CDR3 DNA reads TGTGCCAGCAGCCCGGGACTAGCGGGAGGGCCGGAGGATACGCAGTATTTT. Protein product: CASSPGLAGGPEDTQYF.

This chain links TRBV4-1 with TRBJ2-6; TRBD2 might be the D (6 bases). This CDR3 spans 15 amino acids. Germline CDR1 and CDR2: MGHRA and YSYEKL. V gave up 3 bases and J gave up 3 bases, with 9 bases separating them. This chain's CDR3 is CASSHGGDGANVLTF. The CDR3 DNA follows: TGCGCCAGCAGCCACGGGGGTGATGGGGCCAACGTCCTGACTTTC.

This clonotype was seen repeatedly, ten times or more. The chain employs TRBV20-1 and TRBJ2-5, with 8 bases lining up with TRBD2. Germline trimming cut 0 bases from V and 4 bases from J; bases unmatched to any gene: 7. CDR3 size: 15 residues. The germline gives CDR1 DFQATT, CDR2 SNEGSKA (reference sequence). In nucleotides, the CDR3 is TGCAGTGCTAGAGATCTTAAGCGGGAGTTAGAGACCCAGTACTTC. Amino acids: CSARDLKRELETQYF.

This clonotype was found a few times. The chain couples TRBV7-6 to TRBJ1-5, with D possibly TRBD1 on 5 matching bases. Germline CDR1 SGHVS, CDR2 FNYEAQ. The CDR3 has 15 residues. The V gene lost 1 base and the J gene lost 3 bases, with 10 bases spanning the gap. In DNA form, the CDR3 reads TGTGCCAGCAGCTTAGAGCCAGGGAACAATCAGCCCCAGCATTTT. Translated, it gives CASSLEPGNNQPQHF. The full variable domain, with the rest looked up from reference TRBV7-6 and TRBJ1-5, is GAGVSQSPRYKVTKRGQDVALRCDPISGHVSLYWYRQALGQGPEFLTYFNYEAQQDKSGLPNDRFSAERPEGSISTLTIQRTEQRDSAMYRCASSLEPGNNQPQHFGDGTRLSIL.

This rearrangement joins TRBV4-2 to TRBJ1-4; D unclear. Germline loops: CDR1 LGHNA, CDR2 YNFKEQ. The CDR3 consists of 17 residues. Trimming removed 2 bases at V and 4 bases at J, with 17 bases between. CDR3 DNA sequence: TGTGCCAGCAGCCAAAACGGTCGAAGGCAGATTAATGAAAAACTGTTTTTT. Amino acids: CASSQNGRRQINEKLFF.

The chain joins TRBV6-2 or TRBV6-3 to TRBJ1-5; D is undetermined. The CDR3 is made up of 13 amino acids. CDR1 is MNHEY and CDR2 is SVGEGT in the germline V gene. The V end was cut by 2 bases, the J end by 3 bases, with 5 bases between. This CDR3 reads CASSYRDNQPQHF. CDR3 sequence (DNA): TGTGCCAGCAGTTACCGGGACAATCAGCCCCAGCATTTT.

CDR3 nucleotide sequence: TGTGCCAGCAGTGAAGGGGTTGAAAACGGGGAGCTGTTTTTT. It is translated as CASSEGVENGELFF. The V and J genes are TRBV6-1 and TRBJ2-2; D unresolved. The CDR3 runs to 14 residues. V gave up 1 base and J gave up 7 bases, with 10 bases separating them. Germline loops: CDR1 MNHNS, CDR2 SASEGT.

This clonotype counts as large. This chain links TRBV25-1 with TRBJ2-2; D is possibly TRBD1 (6 bases). V lost 8 bases, J lost 3 bases, and 13 bases lay in between. The CDR3 runs 14 residues. CDR1 and CDR2 (germline): MGHDK, SYGVNS. This chain's CDR3 is CASGQNGDTGELFF. In nucleotides, the CDR3 is TGTGCCAGCGGACAGAACGGGGACACCGGGGAGCTGTTTTTT.

This clonotype was observed a few times. The V gene is TRBV7-3, the J gene TRBJ1-2, with TRBD1 identical over 7 bases. The CDR3 has 13 residues. Trimming took 5 bases from V and 8 from J; bases not matched to a gene: 8. Germline CDR1 is SGHTA and CDR2 is FQGTGA. The CDR3: CASSLSGGLGYTF. In DNA form, the CDR3 reads TGTGCCAGCAGCCTCTCAGGGGGATTGGGCTACACCTTC.

This clonotype was detected many times. V usage is TRBV4-2 and J usage is TRBJ2-1; D may be TRBD2 (6 bases). The CDR3 is 16 amino acids. The germline gives CDR1 LGHNA, CDR2 YNFKEQ. Deletions cut 0 bases from V and 0 bases from J, with 9 bases between. As DNA, the CDR3 is TGTGCCAGCAGCCAAGATGACGGGAGCTCCTACAATGAGCAGTTCTTC. It specifies CASSQDDGSSYNEQFF.

This clonotype was counted a few times. The chain recombines TRBV20-1 with TRBJ1-1; possibly TRBD1 for D (5 bases). Germline V lookup: CDR1 DFQATT, CDR2 SNEGSKA (reference sequence). The germline V and J ends were trimmed by 6 bases and 1 base, with 12 bases remaining between them. This CDR3 is built from 13 residues. The CDR3 loop reads CSALLDRNTEAFF. As DNA, the CDR3 is TGCAGTGCCCTGCTCGACAGGAACACTGAAGCTTTCTTT.

V usage is TRBV12-3 or TRBV12-4 and J usage is TRBJ1-1; D gene uncertain. Trimming removed 5 bases from V and 11 bases from J, with 24 bases in between. CDR3 length: 15 amino acids. The DNA of the CDR3 is TGTGCCAGCAGTCGGTCATGGGAGGACCCGGTGTGGGCTTTCTTT. Its translation is CASSRSWEDPVWAFF.

V and J are TRBV7-6 and TRBJ1-5; D remains unclear. Looked up from germline, CDR1 is SGHVS and CDR2 is FNYEAQ. CDR3 length: 14 residues. V shed 4 bases and J shed 2 bases, with 9 bases lying between them. The CDR3 is CASSSTSGNQPQHF. DNA for the CDR3: TGTGCCAGCAGCTCCACGTCGGGCAATCAGCCCCAGCATTTT. The full variable domain, with the rest looked up from reference TRBV7-6 and TRBJ1-5, is GAGVSQSPRYKVTKRGQDVALRCDPISGHVSLYWYRQALGQGPEFLTYFNYEAQQDKSGLPNDRFSAERPEGSISTLTIQRTEQRDSAMYRCASSSTSGNQPQHFGDGTRLSIL.

By share of the sample, this clonotype is medium-sized. The V call is TRBV6-2 or TRBV6-3, the J call TRBJ1-5; D may be TRBD1 (5 bases). Trimming shortened V by 5 bases and J by 4 bases, and 12 bases separated the two germline ends. This CDR3 is built from 14 residues. Germline loops: CDR1 MNHEY, CDR2 SVGEGT. Here the CDR3 DNA reads TGTGCCAGCAGTCTAGGGACGGAGAATCAGCCCCAGCATTTT. Translating it yields CASSLGTENQPQHF.

This clonotype rates as large (0.1 to 1%). The chain uses TRBV15 and TRBJ2-7; 8 nucleotides align to TRBD1. After removal of 0 bases from V and 4 bases from J, the junction contained 5 bases not matched to a gene. The CDR3 sequence is 15 residues long. Looked up from germline, CDR1 is LNHNV and CDR2 is YYDKDF (reference sequence). CDR3 sequence reads: CATSRESTGAYEQYF. CDR3 sequence (DNA): TGTGCCACCAGCAGAGAGTCGACAGGGGCATACGAGCAGTACTTC.

By proportion, this clonotype is large. This chain uses TRBV6-1 with TRBJ2-2; D not resolved. Germline V gives CDR1 MNHNS, CDR2 SASEGT. This CDR3 has 15 amino acids. V lost 0 bases to trimming and J lost 3 bases, with 8 bases between them. CDR3 sequence reads: CASSEADLHTGELFF. The CDR3 DNA follows: TGTGCCAGCAGTGAAGCGGACCTACACACCGGGGAGCTGTTTTTT.

This chain joins TRBV6-1 and TRBJ2-2, with unresolved D. The length of the CDR3 is 16 residues. In germline, CDR1 is MNHNS, CDR2 SASEGT. V lost 10 bases and J 3 bases, leaving 21 bases between the germline ends. The CDR3 nucleotides read TGTGCCACCAAGGACCGTTCTCACGGTGACACCGGGGAGCTGTTTTTT. This sequence encodes CATKDRSHGDTGELFF.

Note on this clonotype: The DNA is left out, because the CDR3 cannot be placed on it with certainty; the CDR3 is given as TCRdb lists it. V usage is TRBV6-4 and J usage is TRBJ2-2; TRBD2, the table's D call, lacks a check against the DNA. Germline CDR1 and CDR2: MRHNA and SNTAGT. The CDR3 sequence runs 22 residues, both termini included. Here the CDR3 reads CASSFYICSARWGQRDTGELFF.

This clonotype was observed a handful of times. This chain links TRBV19 with TRBJ2-7; D possibly matches TRBD1 or TRBD2 (6 bases each). Trimming took 6 bases from V and 2 from J, leaving 20 bases between them. Looked up from germline, CDR1 is LNHDA and CDR2 is SQIVND (reference sequence). The CDR3 runs 16 residues. The CDR3: CASRKITGTGAYEQYF. The CDR3 DNA reads as TGTGCCAGTAGGAAAATTACAGGGACGGGGGCCTACGAGCAGTACTTC. The full variable domain, with the rest looked up from reference TRBV19 and TRBJ2-7, is DGGITQSPKYLFRKEGQNVTLSCEQNLNHDAMYWYRQDPGQGLRLIYYSQIVNDFQKGDIAEGYSVSREKKESFPLTVTSAQKNPTAFYLCASRKITGTGAYEQYFGPGTRLTVT.

In regard to this clonotype: A much larger clonotype is one base distant, so this may be a read error. J is TRBJ2-3 and V is TRBV6-4; D gene unclear. Germline V CDR1 and CDR2: MRHNA, SNTAGT. This CDR3 has 13 amino acids. Here the CDR3 DNA reads TGTGCCAGAAGTGAAACTAGCACAGATACGCAGTATTTT. This codes for CARSETSTDTQYF.